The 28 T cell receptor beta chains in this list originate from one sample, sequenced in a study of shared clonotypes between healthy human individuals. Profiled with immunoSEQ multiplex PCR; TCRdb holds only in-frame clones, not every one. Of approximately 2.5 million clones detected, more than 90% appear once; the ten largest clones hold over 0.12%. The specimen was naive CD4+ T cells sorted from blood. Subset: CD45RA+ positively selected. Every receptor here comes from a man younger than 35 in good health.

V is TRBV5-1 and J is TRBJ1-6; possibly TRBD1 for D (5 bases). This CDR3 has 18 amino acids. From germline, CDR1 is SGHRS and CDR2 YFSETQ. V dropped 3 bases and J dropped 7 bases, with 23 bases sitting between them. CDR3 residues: CASSYDGGVKKYNSPLHF. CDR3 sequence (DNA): TGCGCCAGCAGCTACGATGGAGGGGTCAAGAAGTACAATTCACCCCTCCACTTT.

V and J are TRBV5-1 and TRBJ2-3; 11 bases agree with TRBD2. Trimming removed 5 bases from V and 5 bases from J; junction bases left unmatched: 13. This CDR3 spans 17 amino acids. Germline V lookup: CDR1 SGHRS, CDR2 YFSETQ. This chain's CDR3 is CASSSPLAGGGRDTQYF. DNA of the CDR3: TGCGCCAGCAGTTCACCCCTAGCGGGAGGTGGGCGAGATACGCAGTATTTT.

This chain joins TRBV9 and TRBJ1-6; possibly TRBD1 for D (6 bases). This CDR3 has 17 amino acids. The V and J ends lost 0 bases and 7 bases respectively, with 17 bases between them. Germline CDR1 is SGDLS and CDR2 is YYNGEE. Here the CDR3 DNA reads TGTGCCAGCAGCGTAGGTCCACGAGGGGGACTAAATTCACCCCTCCACTTT. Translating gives CASSVGPRGGLNSPLHF.

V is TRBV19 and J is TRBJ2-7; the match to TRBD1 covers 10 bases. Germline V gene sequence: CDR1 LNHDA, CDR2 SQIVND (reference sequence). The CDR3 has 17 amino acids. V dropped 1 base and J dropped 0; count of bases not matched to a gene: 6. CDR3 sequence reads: CASSIVGQGVHSYEQYF. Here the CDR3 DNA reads TGTGCCAGTAGTATAGTCGGACAGGGGGTCCACTCCTACGAGCAGTACTTC.

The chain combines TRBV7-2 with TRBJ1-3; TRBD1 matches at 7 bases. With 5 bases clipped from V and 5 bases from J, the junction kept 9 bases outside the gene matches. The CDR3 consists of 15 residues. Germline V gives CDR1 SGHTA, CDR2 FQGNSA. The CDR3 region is CASSPQGGIRNTIYF. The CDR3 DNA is TGTGCCAGCAGCCCCCAGGGGGGAATACGAAACACCATATATTTT.

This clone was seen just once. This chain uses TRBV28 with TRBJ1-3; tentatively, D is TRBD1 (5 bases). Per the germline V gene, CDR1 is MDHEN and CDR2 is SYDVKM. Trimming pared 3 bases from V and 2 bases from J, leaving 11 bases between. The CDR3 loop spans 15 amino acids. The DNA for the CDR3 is TGTGCCAGCAGTTTGCCTAAGGGGACTGGAAACACCATATATTTT. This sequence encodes CASSLPKGTGNTIYF.

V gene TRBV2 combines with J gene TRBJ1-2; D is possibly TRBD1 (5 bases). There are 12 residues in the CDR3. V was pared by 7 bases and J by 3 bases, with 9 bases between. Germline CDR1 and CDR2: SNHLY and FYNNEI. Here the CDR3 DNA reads TGTGCCAGCACCATGACAGACTATGGCTACACCTTC. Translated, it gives CASTMTDYGYTF.

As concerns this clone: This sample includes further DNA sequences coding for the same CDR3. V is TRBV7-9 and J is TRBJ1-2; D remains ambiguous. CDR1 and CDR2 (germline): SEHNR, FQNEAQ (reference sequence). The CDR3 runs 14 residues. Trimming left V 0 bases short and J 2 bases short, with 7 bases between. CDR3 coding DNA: TGTGCCAGCAGCTTAGCGGGCGTGAACTATGGCTACACCTTC. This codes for CASSLAGVNYGYTF.

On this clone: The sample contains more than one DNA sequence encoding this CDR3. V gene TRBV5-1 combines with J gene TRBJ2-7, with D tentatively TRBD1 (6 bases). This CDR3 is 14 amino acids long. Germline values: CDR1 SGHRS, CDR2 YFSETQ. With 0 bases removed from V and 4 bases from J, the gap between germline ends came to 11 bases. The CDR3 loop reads CASSLEGQGYEQYF. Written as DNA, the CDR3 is TGCGCCAGCAGCTTGGAGGGCCAGGGGTACGAGCAGTACTTC.

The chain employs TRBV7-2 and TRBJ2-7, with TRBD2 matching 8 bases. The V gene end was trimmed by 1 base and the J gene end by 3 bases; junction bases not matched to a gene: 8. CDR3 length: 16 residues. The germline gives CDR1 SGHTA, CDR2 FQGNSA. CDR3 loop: CASSLGAGDMGYEQYF. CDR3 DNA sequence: TGTGCCAGCAGCTTAGGAGCGGGAGATATGGGCTACGAGCAGTACTTC.

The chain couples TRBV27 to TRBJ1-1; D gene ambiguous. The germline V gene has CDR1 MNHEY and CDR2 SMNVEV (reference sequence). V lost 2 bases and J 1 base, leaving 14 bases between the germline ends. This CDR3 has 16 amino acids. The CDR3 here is CASSLIYGLGNTEAFF. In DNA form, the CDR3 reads TGTGCCAGCAGTTTAATATACGGGTTGGGGAACACTGAAGCTTTCTTT.

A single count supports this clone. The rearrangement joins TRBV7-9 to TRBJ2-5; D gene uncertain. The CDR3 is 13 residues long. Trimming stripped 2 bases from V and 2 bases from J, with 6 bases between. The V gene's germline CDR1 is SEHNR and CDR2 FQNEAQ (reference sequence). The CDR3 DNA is TGTGCCAGCAGCTTAATCTGGCAAGAGACCCAGTACTTC. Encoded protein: CASSLIWQETQYF.

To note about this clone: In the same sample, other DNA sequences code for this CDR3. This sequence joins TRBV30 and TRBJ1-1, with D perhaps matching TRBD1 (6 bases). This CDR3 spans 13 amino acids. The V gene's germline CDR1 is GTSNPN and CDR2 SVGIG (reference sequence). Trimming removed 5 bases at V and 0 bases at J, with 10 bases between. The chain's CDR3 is CAWLQGVNTEAFF. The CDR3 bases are TGTGCCTGGCTACAGGGCGTGAACACTGAAGCTTTCTTT. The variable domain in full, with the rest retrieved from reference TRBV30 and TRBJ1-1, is SQTIHQWPATLVQPVGSPLSLECTVEGTSNPNLYWYRQAAGRGLQLLFYSVGIGQISSEVPQNLSASRPQDRQFILSSKKLLLSDSGFYLCAWLQGVNTEAFFGQGTRLTVV.

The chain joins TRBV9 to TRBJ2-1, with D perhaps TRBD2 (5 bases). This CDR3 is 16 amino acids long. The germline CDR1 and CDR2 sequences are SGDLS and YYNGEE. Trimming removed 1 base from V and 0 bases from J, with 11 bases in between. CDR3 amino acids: CASSVNPRGSYNEQFF. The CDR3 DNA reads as TGTGCCAGCAGCGTAAATCCTCGGGGCTCCTACAATGAGCAGTTCTTC.

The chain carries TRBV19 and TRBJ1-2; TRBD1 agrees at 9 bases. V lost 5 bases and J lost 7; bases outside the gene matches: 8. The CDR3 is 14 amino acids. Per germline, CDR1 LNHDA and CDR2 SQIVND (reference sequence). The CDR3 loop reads CASSVWDRAIGYTF. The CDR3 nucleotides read TGTGCCAGTAGTGTTTGGGACAGGGCTATTGGCTACACCTTC.

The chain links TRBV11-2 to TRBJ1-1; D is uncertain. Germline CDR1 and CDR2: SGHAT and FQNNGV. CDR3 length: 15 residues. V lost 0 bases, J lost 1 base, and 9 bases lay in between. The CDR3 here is CASSLEGGKNTEAFF. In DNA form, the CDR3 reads TGTGCCAGCAGCTTAGAAGGAGGGAAGAACACTGAAGCTTTCTTT.

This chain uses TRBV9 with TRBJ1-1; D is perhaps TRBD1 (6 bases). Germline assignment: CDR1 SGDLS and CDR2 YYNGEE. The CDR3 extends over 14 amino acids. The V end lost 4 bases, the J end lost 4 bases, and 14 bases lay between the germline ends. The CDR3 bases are TGTGCCAGCAGCTTCGACAGGAAGGGCACTGAAGCTTTCTTT. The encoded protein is CASSFDRKGTEAFF.

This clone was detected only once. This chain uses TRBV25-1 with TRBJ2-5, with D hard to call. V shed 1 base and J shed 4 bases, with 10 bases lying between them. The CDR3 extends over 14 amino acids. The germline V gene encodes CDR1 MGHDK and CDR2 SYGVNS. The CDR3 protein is CASSESPVRETQYF. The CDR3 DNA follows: TGTGCCAGCAGTGAATCGCCTGTACGAGAGACCCAGTACTTC. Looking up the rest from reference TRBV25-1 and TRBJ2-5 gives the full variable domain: EADIYQTPRYLVIGTGKKITLECSQTMGHDKMYWYQQDPGMELHLIHYSYGVNSTEKGDLSSESTVSRIRTEHFPLTLESARPSHTSQYLCASSESPVRETQYFGPGTRLLVL.

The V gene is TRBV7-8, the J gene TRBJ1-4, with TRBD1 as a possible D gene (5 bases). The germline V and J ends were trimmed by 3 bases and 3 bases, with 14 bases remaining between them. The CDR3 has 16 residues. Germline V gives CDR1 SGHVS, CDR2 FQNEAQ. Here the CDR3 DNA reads TGTGCCAGCAGCTTCTCCAGGGACTTCGCTAATGAAAAACTGTTTTTT. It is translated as CASSFSRDFANEKLFF.

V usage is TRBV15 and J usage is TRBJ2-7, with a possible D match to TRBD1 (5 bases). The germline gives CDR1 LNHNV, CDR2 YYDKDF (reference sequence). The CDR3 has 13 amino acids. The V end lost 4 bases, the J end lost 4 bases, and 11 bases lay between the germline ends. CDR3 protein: CATSTQQAYEQYF. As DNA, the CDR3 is TGTGCCACCAGCACCCAACAGGCTTACGAGCAGTACTTC.

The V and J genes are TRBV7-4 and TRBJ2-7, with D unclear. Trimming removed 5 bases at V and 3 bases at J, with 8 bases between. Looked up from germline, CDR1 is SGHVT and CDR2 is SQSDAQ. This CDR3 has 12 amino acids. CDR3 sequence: CASSPSSYEQYF. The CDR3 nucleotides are TGTGCCAGCAGCCCCAGTAGCTACGAGCAGTACTTC.

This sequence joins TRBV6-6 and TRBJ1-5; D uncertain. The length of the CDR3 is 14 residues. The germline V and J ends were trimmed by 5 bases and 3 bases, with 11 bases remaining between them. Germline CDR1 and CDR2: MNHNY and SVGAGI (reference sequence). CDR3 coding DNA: TGTGCCAGCAGTCGAGACGGCACCAATCAGCCCCAGCATTTT. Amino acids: CASSRDGTNQPQHF.

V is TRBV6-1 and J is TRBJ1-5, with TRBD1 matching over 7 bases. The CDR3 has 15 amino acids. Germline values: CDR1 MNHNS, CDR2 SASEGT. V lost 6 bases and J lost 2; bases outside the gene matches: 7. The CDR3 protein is CASRDLDRGNQPQHF. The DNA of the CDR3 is TGTGCCAGCAGGGACCTAGACAGGGGCAATCAGCCCCAGCATTTT.

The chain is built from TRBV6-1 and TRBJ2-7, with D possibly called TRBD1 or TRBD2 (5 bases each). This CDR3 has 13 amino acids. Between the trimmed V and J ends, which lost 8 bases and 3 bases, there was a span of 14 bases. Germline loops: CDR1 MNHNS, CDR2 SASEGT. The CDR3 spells CASGTASSYEQYF. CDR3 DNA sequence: TGTGCCAGCGGGACCGCCTCAAGCTACGAGCAGTACTTC.

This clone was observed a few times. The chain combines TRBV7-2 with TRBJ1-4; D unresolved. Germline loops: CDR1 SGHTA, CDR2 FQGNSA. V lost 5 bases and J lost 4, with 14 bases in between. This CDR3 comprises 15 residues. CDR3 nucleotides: TGTGCCAGCAGCATAGGCCGGTGGATTAATGAAAAACTGTTTTTT. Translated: CASSIGRWINEKLFF.

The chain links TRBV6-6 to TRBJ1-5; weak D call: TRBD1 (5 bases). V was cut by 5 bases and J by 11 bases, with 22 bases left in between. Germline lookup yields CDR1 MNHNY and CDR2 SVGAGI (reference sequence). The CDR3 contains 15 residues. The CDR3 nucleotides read TGTGCCAGCAGTCCCGGTAGGGGAGAGGGTAGTGCCCAGCATTTT. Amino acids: CASSPGRGEGSAQHF.

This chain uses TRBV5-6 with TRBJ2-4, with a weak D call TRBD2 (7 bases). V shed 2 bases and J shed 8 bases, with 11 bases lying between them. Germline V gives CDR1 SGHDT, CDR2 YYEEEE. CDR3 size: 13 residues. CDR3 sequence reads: CASSFGGADIQYF. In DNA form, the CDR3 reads TGTGCCAGCAGCTTTGGGGGGGCGGACATTCAGTACTTC.

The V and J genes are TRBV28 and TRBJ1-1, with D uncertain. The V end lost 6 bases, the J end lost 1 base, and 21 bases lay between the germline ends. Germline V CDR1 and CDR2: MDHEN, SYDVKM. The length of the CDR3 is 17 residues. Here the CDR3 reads CASSSPGREGRNTEAFF. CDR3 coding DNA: TGTGCCAGCAGCTCCCCGGGCAGAGAAGGAAGGAACACTGAAGCTTTCTTT.